This TCR beta chain was identified during a study of OX40 agonist ivuxolimab in advanced cancers. General observations from the study: Expanded clones were, on average, more numerous among CD8+ T cells than CD4+.

The table came from immunoSEQ multiplex PCR; TCRdb's copy has only in-frame clones and leaves some out. The sample has 100,000 to 150,000 clones; approximately 94% are singletons. Concerning this clone: Its specificity is unknown.

The TCR comes from an adult with an advanced solid tumor such as melanoma, head and neck, liver or kidney cancer. The source material was CD4+ or CD8+ T cells sorted from blood, sampled in a trial of the OX40 agonist ivuxolimab.

CDR3 DNA sequence: TGTGCCAGCAGAGAGGGCCAGTCTGGAAACACCATATATTTT. This encodes CASREGQSGNTIYF. The chain employs TRBV27 and TRBJ1-3; no clear D. The V and J ends lost 6 bases and 1 base respectively, with 10 bases between them. The V gene's germline CDR1 is MNHEY and CDR2 SMNVEV (reference sequence). The CDR3 runs to 14 residues.